The count of the clone carrying this T cell receptor (beta chain) is one. The CDR3 runs 12 residues. The V and J ends lost 1 base and 10 bases respectively, with 10 bases between them. CDR1 SGHAT and CDR2 FQNNGV come from the germline V gene. This sample stems from a study of cytomegalovirus exposure and HLA in healthy donors. It was with 60 Vbeta and 13 Jbeta primers that the PCR ran. Assay: immunoSEQ multiplex PCR; the TCRdb copy retains only in-frame clones and omits some. The repertoire consists of under 200,000 clones, with roughly 85% occurring once and the leading ten covering about 2.5%. Sequenced sample: PBMCs. This TCR was recovered from a woman between 50 and 59 years old in good health and CMV-seronegative. V and J are TRBV11-2 and TRBJ1-1; D not certain. In nucleotides, the CDR3 is TGTGCCAGCAGCTTAGCCGACTATGGAGCTTTCTTT. It encodes CASSLADYGAFF.